This TCR beta chain was captured in a study of Ad26.COV2.S vaccination and SARS-CoV-2 variants. Repertoires were generated with immunoSEQ multiplex PCR, while TCRdb's copy carries only in-frame clones and drops some. The data contain 240,000 or so clones, 85% to 90% of them singletons. Regarding treatment: about 20 received Ad26.COV2.S at low or high dose, single or two shots; about 5 received placebo; per-sample allocation not given. Sampling was performed 63 days after the first vaccine or placebo injection. The CDR3 is 16 amino acids. Trimming removed 3 bases from V and 6 bases from J, with 18 bases in between. CDR1 KGHDR and CDR2 SFDVKD come from the germline V gene.

The source material was peripheral blood, sampled in a trial of Ad26.COV2.S vaccine versus placebo. V gene TRBV24-1 combines with J gene TRBJ2-3, with D possibly matching TRBD2 (6 bases). The sequence was collected from a person between 18 and 59 years old who received the Ad26.COV2.S COVID-19 vaccine or a placebo. The CDR3 spells CATSDPGLKGSDTQYF. DNA of the CDR3: TGTGCCACCAGTGATCCGGGACTCAAGGGCTCGGATACGCAGTATTTT.